Listed below are T cell receptor beta chains from one sample, sequenced in a study of blood T cell repertoires in COVID-19. Clones were read by immunoSEQ multiplex PCR, and TCRdb kept only the in-frame ones, dropping some. The repertoire consists of about 210,000 clones, with around 86% occurring once and the leading ten covering approximately 25%. The specimen sequenced was PBMCs or T cells enriched from blood (not recorded which). The receptors were sampled from a woman aged 40 to 50 in a cohort exposed to, infected with or recovered from COVID-19 (not recorded which). Each CDR3 is given with its conserved first and last residue. A D gene is named only where the DNA matches it firmly. Some rows have no size entry. The others give once, few or many, or a class for an expanded clone.

d_gene | abundance | j_gene | v_gene | CDR3aa | CDR3nt
. | . | TRBJ2-2 | TRBV7-9 | CASSRGSSNTGELFF | TGTGCCAGCAGCCGCGGTTCGTCGAACACCGGGGAGCTGTTTTTT
. | few | TRBJ1-1 | TRBV11-3 | CASSSGGRGETEAFF | TGTGCCAGCAGTTCCGGGGGCCGGGGGGAAACTGAAGCTTTCTTT
. | . | TRBJ2-1 | TRBV19 | CASSIGGWIWNEQFF | TGTGCCAGTAGTATAGGAGGGTGGATCTGGAATGAGCAGTTCTTC
. | . | TRBJ2-7 | TRBV4-2 | CASSQGETSRTYEQYF | TGTGCCAGCAGCCAAGGGGAAACTAGCCGAACCTACGAGCAGTACTTC
. | . | TRBJ1-1 | TRBV28 | CASSSTMNTEAFF | TGTGCCAGCAGTTCGACAATGAACACTGAAGCTTTCTTT
. | . | TRBJ2-3 | TRBV4-3 | CASSQDSPIVSGGTDTQYF | TGCGCCAGCAGCCAAGATAGCCCCATAGTTAGCGGAGGCACAGATACGCAGTATTTT
. | . | TRBJ1-1 | TRBV6-5 | CASSYSRRGANTEAFF | TGTGCCAGCAGTTACTCGAGACGGGGGGCGAACACTGAAGCTTTCTTT
TRBD2 | . | TRBJ2-3 | TRBV9 | CASSAKGLAEYTDTQYF | TGTGCCAGCAGCGCCAAAGGACTAGCGGAGTACACAGATACGCAGTATTTT
. | . | TRBJ1-3 | TRBV3-1/TRBV3-2 | CASSPGGQAGNTIYF | TGTGCCAGCAGCCCCGGTGGGCAAGCTGGAAACACCATATATTTT
TRBD2 | . | TRBJ2-5 | TRBV5-1 | CASSRPGTSGKETQYF | TGCGCCAGCAGCAGACCCGGGACTAGCGGGAAAGAGACCCAGTACTTC
TRBD1 | . | TRBJ1-1 | TRBV5-4 | CASSLKGYRGNEAFF | TGTGCCAGCAGCTTGAAAGGATACAGGGGTAATGAAGCTTTCTTT
. | . | TRBJ1-4 | TRBV2 | CASRYRVENEKLFF | TGTGCCAGCAGGTACAGGGTAGAGAATGAAAAACTGTTTTTT
. | . | TRBJ2-1 | TRBV19 | CASSIEPAAFNEQFF | TGTGCCAGTAGTATAGAGCCGGCGGCTTTCAATGAGCAGTTCTTC
. | . | TRBJ2-1 | TRBV7-6 | CASSSAPGTESSYNEQFF | TGTGCCAGCAGCTCCGCTCCCGGAACAGAGAGCTCCTACAATGAGCAGTTCTTC
. | . | TRBJ1-2 | TRBV4-1 | CASSQGVLVNYGYTF | TGCGCCAGCAGCCAGGGAGTTCTGGTGAACTATGGCTACACCTTC
. | . | TRBJ2-3 | TRBV21-1 | CASSTTGYGTQYF | TGTGCCAGCAGCACCACGGGGTACGGTACGCAGTATTTT
. | once | TRBJ2-7 | TRBV25-1 | CASSGPNRDTGYEQYF | TGTGCCAGCAGTGGCCCTAACCGGGACACAGGATACGAGCAGTACTTC
TRBD1 | . | TRBJ1-1 | TRBV30 | CAWSVKEGAKGTEAFF | TGTGCCTGGAGTGTAAAAGAGGGGGCGAAGGGGACTGAAGCTTTCTTT
. | once | TRBJ2-7 | TRBV19 | CASSIATSYEQYF | TGTGCCAGTAGTATCGCCACTAGCTACGAGCAGTACTTC
. | . | TRBJ1-1 | TRBV5-4 | CASSLDMEATEAFF | TGTGCCAGCAGCTTAGACATGGAGGCCACTGAAGCTTTCTTT
TRBD1 | . | TRBJ1-1 | TRBV7-6 | CASSSHGTENTEAFF | TGTGCCAGCAGCTCCCATGGGACAGAGAACACTGAAGCTTTCTTT
. | . | TRBJ1-5 | TRBV9 | CASSVRSGEGQPQHF | TGTGCCAGCAGCGTACGATCGGGAGAGGGTCAGCCCCAGCATTTT
. | . | TRBJ1-1 | TRBV28 | CASSFRAQTEAFF | TGTGCCAGCAGTTTCAGGGCGCAGACTGAAGCTTTCTTT
. | . | TRBJ1-5 | TRBV10-1 | CASSEGRNQPQHF | TGCGCCAGCAGTGAGGGGAGGAATCAGCCCCAGCATTTT